This T cell receptor (beta chain) was obtained from a study of cytomegalovirus exposure and HLA in healthy donors. Use of 60 Vbeta and 13 Jbeta primers characterized the PCR. TCRdb's copy holds only in-frame clones and misses some; the assay was immunoSEQ multiplex PCR. Among roughly 38,000 clones, 76% were seen once, and the ten largest hold 7% to 10%. This CDR3 comprises 14 residues. Deletions cut 6 bases from V and 6 bases from J, with 18 bases between. Per germline, CDR1 ENHRY and CDR2 SYGVKD. The material sequenced was PBMCs. The chain carries TRBV10-3 and TRBJ2-7, with TRBD1 as a possible D gene (6 bases). The source is a woman aged 30 to 39 in good health and CMV-seropositive. The CDR3 protein is CAISLQGTACEQYF. As DNA, the CDR3 is TGTGCCATCAGCCTACAGGGAACTGCCTGCGAGCAGTACTTC.